This T cell receptor (beta chain) was identified during a study of cytomegalovirus exposure and HLA in healthy donors. Study findings and constraints: Reportedly, cytomegalovirus status was diagnosed with high sensitivity and specificity.

Germline V CDR1 and CDR2: SGHRS, YFSETQ. The CDR3 spans 13 residues. V dropped 3 bases and J dropped 4 bases, with 10 bases sitting between them. Primers: 60 Vbeta forward and 13 Jbeta reverse. Clones were sequenced by immunoSEQ multiplex PCR, and TCRdb holds only the in-frame ones, with some missing. The sample has approximately 45,000 clones; about 73% are singletons. About this clone: Antigen unknown.

This rearrangement joins TRBV5-1 to TRBJ1-1; possibly TRBD1 for D (5 bases). The receptor's source is a woman aged 25 to 39 in good health and CMV-seronegative. Sequencing input: PBMCs. The CDR3 is CASSSTEGTEAFF. The CDR3 DNA reads as TGCGCCAGCAGCTCGACAGAAGGCACTGAAGCTTTCTTT.